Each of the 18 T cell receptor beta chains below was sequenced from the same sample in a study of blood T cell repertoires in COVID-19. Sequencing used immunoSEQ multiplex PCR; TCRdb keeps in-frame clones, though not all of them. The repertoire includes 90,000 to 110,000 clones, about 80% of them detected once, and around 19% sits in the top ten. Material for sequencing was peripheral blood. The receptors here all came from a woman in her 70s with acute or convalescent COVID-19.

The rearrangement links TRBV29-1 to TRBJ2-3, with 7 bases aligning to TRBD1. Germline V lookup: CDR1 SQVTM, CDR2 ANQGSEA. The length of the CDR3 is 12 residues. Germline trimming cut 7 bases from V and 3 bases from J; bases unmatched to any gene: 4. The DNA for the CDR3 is TGCAGCGCTGAGACAGGGACAGATACGCAGTATTTT. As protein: CSAETGTDTQYF.

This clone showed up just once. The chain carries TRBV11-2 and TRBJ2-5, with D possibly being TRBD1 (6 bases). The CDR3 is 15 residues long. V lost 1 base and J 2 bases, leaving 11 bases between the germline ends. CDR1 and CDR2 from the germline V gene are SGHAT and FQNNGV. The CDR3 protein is CASSLGKQGQETQYF. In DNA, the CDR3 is TGTGCCAGCAGCTTAGGGAAACAGGGTCAAGAGACCCAGTACTTC.

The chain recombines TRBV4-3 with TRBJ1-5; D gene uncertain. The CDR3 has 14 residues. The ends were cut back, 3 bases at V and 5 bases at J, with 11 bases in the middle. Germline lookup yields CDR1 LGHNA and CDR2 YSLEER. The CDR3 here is CASSHLVGDQPQHF. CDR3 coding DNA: TGCGCCAGCAGCCACCTAGTCGGGGATCAGCCCCAGCATTTT.

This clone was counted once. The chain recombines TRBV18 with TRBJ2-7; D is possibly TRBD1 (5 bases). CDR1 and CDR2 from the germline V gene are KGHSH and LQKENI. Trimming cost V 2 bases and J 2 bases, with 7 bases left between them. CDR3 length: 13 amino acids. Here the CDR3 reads CASSPGHAYEQYF. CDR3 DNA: TGTGCCAGCTCACCAGGACACGCCTACGAGCAGTACTTC.

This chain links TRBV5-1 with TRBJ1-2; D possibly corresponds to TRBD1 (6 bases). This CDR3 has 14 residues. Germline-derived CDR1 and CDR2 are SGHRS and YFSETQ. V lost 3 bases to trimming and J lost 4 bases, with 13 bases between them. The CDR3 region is CASSSAGTSYGYTF. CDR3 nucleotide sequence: TGCGCCAGCAGCTCAGCCGGGACAAGCTATGGCTACACCTTC.

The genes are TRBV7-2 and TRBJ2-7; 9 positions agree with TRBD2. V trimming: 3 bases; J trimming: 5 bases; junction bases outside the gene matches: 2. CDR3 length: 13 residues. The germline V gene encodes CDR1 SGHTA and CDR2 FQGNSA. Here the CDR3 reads CASSFRLADEQYF. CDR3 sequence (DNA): TGTGCCAGCAGCTTTCGACTAGCGGACGAGCAGTACTTC.

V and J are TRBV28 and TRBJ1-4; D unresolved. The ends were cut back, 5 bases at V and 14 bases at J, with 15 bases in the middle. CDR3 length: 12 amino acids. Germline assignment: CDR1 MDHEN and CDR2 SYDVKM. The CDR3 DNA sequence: TGTGCCAGCAGTACCCCGTCGGGGTCTCTGTTTTTT. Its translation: CASSTPSGSLFF.

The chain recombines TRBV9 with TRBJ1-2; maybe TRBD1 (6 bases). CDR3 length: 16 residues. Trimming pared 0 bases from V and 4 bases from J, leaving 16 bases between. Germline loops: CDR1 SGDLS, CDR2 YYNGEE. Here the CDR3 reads CASSVGRQARGYGYTF. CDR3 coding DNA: TGTGCCAGCAGCGTAGGCCGACAGGCCCGGGGCTATGGCTACACCTTC.

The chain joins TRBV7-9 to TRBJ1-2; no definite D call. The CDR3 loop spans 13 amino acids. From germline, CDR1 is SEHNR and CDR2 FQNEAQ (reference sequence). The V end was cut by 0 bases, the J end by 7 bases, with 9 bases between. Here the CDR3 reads CASSLALVGGYTF. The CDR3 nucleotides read TGTGCCAGCAGCTTAGCGCTAGTAGGTGGCTACACCTTC. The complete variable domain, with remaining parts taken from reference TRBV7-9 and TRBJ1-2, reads DTGVSQNPRHKITKRGQNVTFRCDPISEHNRLYWYRQTLGQGPEFLTYFQNEAQLEKSRLLSDRFSAERPKGSFSTLEIQRTEQGDSAMYLCASSLALVGGYTFGSGTRLTVV.

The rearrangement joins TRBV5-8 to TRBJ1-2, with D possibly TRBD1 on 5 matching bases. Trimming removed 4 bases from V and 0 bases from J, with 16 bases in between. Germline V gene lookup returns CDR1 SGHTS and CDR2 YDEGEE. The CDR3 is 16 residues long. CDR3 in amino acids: CASSARPTTANYGYTF. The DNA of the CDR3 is TGTGCCAGCAGCGCTCGTCCCACGACAGCTAACTATGGCTACACCTTC.

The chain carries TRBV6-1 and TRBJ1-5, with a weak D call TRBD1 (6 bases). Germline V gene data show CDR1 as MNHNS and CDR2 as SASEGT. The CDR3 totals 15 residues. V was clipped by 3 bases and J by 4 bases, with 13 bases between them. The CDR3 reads CASSELAGANQPQHF. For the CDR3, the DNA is TGTGCCAGCAGTGAGCTCGCGGGGGCAAATCAGCCCCAGCATTTT.

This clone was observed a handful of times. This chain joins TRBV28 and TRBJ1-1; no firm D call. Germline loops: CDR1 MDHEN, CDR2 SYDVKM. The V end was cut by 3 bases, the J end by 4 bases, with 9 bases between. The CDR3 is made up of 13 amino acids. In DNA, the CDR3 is TGTGCCAGCAGTTTTACGGGTGGCACTGAAGCTTTCTTT. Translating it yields CASSFTGGTEAFF.

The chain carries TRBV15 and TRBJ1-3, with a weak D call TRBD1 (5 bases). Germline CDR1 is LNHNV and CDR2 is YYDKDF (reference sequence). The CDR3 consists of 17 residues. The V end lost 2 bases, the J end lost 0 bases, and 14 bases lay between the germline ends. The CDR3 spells CATSRSGTPSSGNTIYF. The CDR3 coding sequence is TGTGCCACCAGCAGATCTGGGACTCCGAGCTCTGGAAACACCATATATTTT.

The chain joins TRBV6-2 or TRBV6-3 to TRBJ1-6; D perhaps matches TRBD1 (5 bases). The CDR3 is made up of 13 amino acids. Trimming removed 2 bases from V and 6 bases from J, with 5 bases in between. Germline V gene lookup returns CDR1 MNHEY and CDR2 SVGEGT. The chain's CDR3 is CASSYRGNSPLHF. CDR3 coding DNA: TGTGCCAGCAGTTACAGGGGTAATTCACCCCTCCACTTT.

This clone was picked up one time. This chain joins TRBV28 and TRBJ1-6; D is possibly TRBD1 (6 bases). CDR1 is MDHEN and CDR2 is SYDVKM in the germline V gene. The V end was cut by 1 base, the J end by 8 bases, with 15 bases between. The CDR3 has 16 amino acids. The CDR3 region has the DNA TGTGCCAGCAGTTTATACTTAGGGGGACTAGATTCACCCCTCCACTTT. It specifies CASSLYLGGLDSPLHF. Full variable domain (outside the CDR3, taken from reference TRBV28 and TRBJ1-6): DVKVTQSSRYLVKRTGEKVFLECVQDMDHENMFWYRQDPGLGLRLIYFSYDVKMKEKGDIPEGYSVSREKKERFSLILESASTNQTSMYLCASSLYLGGLDSPLHFGNGTRLTVT.

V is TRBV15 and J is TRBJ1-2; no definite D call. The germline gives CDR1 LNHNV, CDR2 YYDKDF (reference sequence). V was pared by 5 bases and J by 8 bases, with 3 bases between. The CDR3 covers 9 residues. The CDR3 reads CATSGGYTF. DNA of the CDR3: TGTGCCACCAGCGGCGGCTACACCTTC.

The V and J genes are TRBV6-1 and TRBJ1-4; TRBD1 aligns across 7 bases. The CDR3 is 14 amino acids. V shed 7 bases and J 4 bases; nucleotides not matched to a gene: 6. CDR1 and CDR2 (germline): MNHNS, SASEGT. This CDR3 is CASTPGQINEKLFF. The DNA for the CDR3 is TGTGCCAGCACCCCGGGACAGATTAATGAAAAACTGTTTTTT.

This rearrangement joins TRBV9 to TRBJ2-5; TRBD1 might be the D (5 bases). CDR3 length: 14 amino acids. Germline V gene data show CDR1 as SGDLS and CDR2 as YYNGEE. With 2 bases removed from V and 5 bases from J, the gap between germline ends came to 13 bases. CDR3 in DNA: TGTGCCAGCAGCGTGGGCAGGGCGAGGGAGACCCAGTACTTC. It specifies CASSVGRARETQYF.